The 14 T cell receptor beta chains below come from one sample, sequenced in a study of cytomegalovirus exposure and HLA in healthy donors. Both 60 Vbeta primers and 13 Jbeta primers went into the PCR. Sequencing used immunoSEQ multiplex PCR; TCRdb keeps in-frame clones, though not all of them. The sample contains 150,000 to 180,000 clones, 65% to 85% of which appear only once. Sample: PBMCs. The receptors originated from a man younger than 35 in good health and CMV-seronegative.

The V call is TRBV5-1, the J call TRBJ1-1; D is ambiguous. Trimming took off 4 bases at V and 5 bases at J, with 21 bases between the two ends. The CDR3 length is 16 residues. Per germline, CDR1 SGHRS and CDR2 YFSETQ. CDR3 coding DNA: TGCGCCAGCAGCCTGTTGGGCCAGCACCTCTCTACTGAAGCTTTCTTT. Its protein product is CASSLLGQHLSTEAFF.

The rearrangement uses TRBV4-2 and TRBJ2-7, with D perhaps TRBD2 (6 bases). CDR1 is LGHNA, CDR2 YNFKEQ, per germline. The CDR3 consists of 11 residues. V lost 0 bases, J lost 12 bases, and 9 bases lay in between. CDR3 sequence reads: CASSQDRGLYF. Here the CDR3 DNA reads TGTGCCAGCAGCCAAGATCGGGGGTTGTACTTC.

The sample holds one count of this clone. The chain links TRBV5-1 to TRBJ2-2; TRBD1 matches at 7 bases. J was trimmed by 5 bases and V by 4 bases; bases with no gene match: 11. The CDR3 loop spans 16 amino acids. Germline V gene sequence: CDR1 SGHRS, CDR2 YFSETQ. The CDR3 loop reads CASSIGTALGTGELFF. In DNA, the CDR3 is TGCGCCAGCAGCATCGGGACAGCTCTAGGGACCGGGGAGCTGTTTTTT.

This clone was seen more than once but under ten times. The chain recombines TRBV5-1 with TRBJ1-1; D gene ambiguous. Germline V gene lookup returns CDR1 SGHRS and CDR2 YFSETQ. Trimming left V 4 bases short and J 0 bases short, with 10 bases between. The CDR3 spans 14 residues. The CDR3 loop is CASSSGPMNTEAFF. CDR3 DNA sequence: TGCGCCAGCAGCAGCGGACCCATGAACACTGAAGCTTTCTTT.

V usage is TRBV19 and J usage is TRBJ1-4; D gene unclear. CDR1 LNHDA and CDR2 SQIVND come from the germline V gene (reference sequence). This CDR3 region has 15 residues. Trimming took off 3 bases at V and 0 bases at J, with 8 bases between the two ends. CDR3 in amino acids: CASSIFPATNEKLFF. DNA of the CDR3: TGTGCCAGTAGTATCTTTCCTGCAACTAATGAAAAACTGTTTTTT.

The V call is TRBV7-2, the J call TRBJ1-3; D might be TRBD1 (6 bases). CDR3 length equals 18 residues. Trimming cost V 5 bases and J 4 bases, with 24 bases left between them. Per germline, CDR1 SGHTA and CDR2 FQGNSA. CDR3 nucleotides: TGTGCCAGCAGCCCCTTAGGGGGACGAACTATCATGGGAAACACCATATATTTT. Translation: CASSPLGGRTIMGNTIYF. The full variable domain, completed using reference TRBV7-2 and TRBJ1-3, is GAGVSQSPSNKVTEKGKDVELRCDPISGHTALYWYRQSLGQGLEFLIYFQGNSAPDKSGLPSDRFSAERTGGSVSTLTIQRTQQEDSAVYLCASSPLGGRTIMGNTIYFGEGSWLTVV.

V and J are TRBV19 and TRBJ1-1, with D possibly being TRBD1 (5 bases). Germline CDR1 LNHDA, CDR2 SQIVND (reference sequence). The CDR3 is 13 amino acids. V dropped 11 bases and J dropped 1 base, with 14 bases sitting between them. The CDR3 reads CASSWGENTEAFF. DNA for the CDR3: TGTGCCTCCAGTTGGGGGGAGAACACTGAAGCTTTCTTT.

V and J are TRBV10-2 and TRBJ1-6; no clear D. Germline V gene sequence: CDR1 WSHSY, CDR2 SAAADI. The CDR3 runs to 14 residues. V gave up 2 bases and J gave up 8 bases, with 10 bases separating them. CDR3 sequence reads: CASSERGVYSPLHF. The CDR3 region has the DNA TGCGCCAGCAGTGAGCGGGGAGTCTATTCACCCCTCCACTTT.

In its sample, this clone was seen a few times. V and J are TRBV28 and TRBJ2-1; 15 bases match TRBD2. The CDR3 spans 15 residues. V lost 7 bases and J lost 7; bases outside the gene matches: 5. Germline V lookup: CDR1 MDHEN, CDR2 SYDVKM. This CDR3 reads CASTIGTSGGNEQFF. The CDR3 DNA reads TGTGCCAGCACCATTGGGACTAGCGGGGGGAATGAGCAGTTCTTC. Supplemented by reference TRBV28 and TRBJ2-1, the full variable domain reads DVKVTQSSRYLVKRTGEKVFLECVQDMDHENMFWYRQDPGLGLRLIYFSYDVKMKEKGDIPEGYSVSREKKERFSLILESASTNQTSMYLCASTIGTSGGNEQFFGPGTRLTVL.

The count of this clone is one. This chain connects TRBV7-9 to TRBJ2-1, with 8 positions matching TRBD1. This CDR3 spans 15 amino acids. Losses at the gene ends were 10 bases for V and 2 bases for J; bases not matched to a gene: 10. Germline assignment: CDR1 SEHNR and CDR2 FQNEAQ (reference sequence). Written as DNA, the CDR3 is TGTGCCACCCAGGGGGCGCCTACCCCCTACAATGAGCAGTTCTTC. It encodes CATQGAPTPYNEQFF.

The V call is TRBV28, the J call TRBJ2-2; possibly TRBD2 for D (5 bases). The CDR3 sequence is 14 residues long. Germline V CDR1 and CDR2: MDHEN, SYDVKM. V was clipped by 3 bases and J by 6 bases, with 11 bases between them. Here the CDR3 DNA reads TGTGCCAGCAGTTTTTTGAGGGTCGCCGGGGAGCTGTTTTTT. Encoded protein: CASSFLRVAGELFF.

The chain has TRBV18 and TRBJ1-5, with D possibly TRBD1 on 5 matching bases. Trimming shortened V by 3 bases and J by 3 bases, and 12 bases separated the two germline ends. Per germline, CDR1 KGHSH and CDR2 LQKENI. The CDR3 sequence is 15 residues long. CDR3 region: CASSPRDGPNQPQHF. The CDR3 nucleotides are TGTGCCAGCTCACCGCGGGACGGTCCCAATCAGCCCCAGCATTTT.

V usage is TRBV5-1 and J usage is TRBJ1-3; perhaps TRBD1 as D (6 bases). The ends were cut back, 4 bases at V and 2 bases at J, with 13 bases in the middle. CDR3 length: 15 residues. The germline gives CDR1 SGHRS, CDR2 YFSETQ. The CDR3 here is CASSQDSIPGNTIYF. The CDR3 nucleotides read TGCGCCAGCAGCCAGGACAGTATACCTGGAAACACCATATATTTT.

There are a few counts of this clone. Here the CDR3 reads CASRPAGTRRSPLHF. In DNA, the CDR3 is TGTGCCAGCAGACCAGCCGGGACAAGAAGATCACCCCTCCACTTT. The rearrangement uses TRBV6-5 and TRBJ1-6; D is possibly TRBD1 (6 bases). V was shortened by 6 bases and J by 10 bases, with 19 bases between the two germline ends. Germline CDR1 reads MNHEY; CDR2 reads SVGAGI. The CDR3 is 15 amino acids.